This T cell receptor (beta chain) emerged from a study of cytomegalovirus exposure and HLA in healthy donors. Trimming took 3 bases from V and 10 from J; bases not matched to a gene: 6. The CDR3 is made up of 13 amino acids. Germline CDR1 and CDR2: LNHDA and SQIVND (reference sequence). This clone has a single count. The antigen is undetermined. With 60 Vbeta and 13 Jbeta primers, the PCR was carried out. In the original analysis: About 10 million shared chains were among tens of millions of unique TCR beta chains counted in a later analysis. Some clones are missing from TCRdb's copy, which holds only in-frame ones; the method was immunoSEQ multiplex PCR. V and J calls and clone size are those listed in that table; D and trimming were worked out from the DNA. The sample holds 150,000 or so clones, around four fifths seen once. Findings and caveats of the study: Using the classifier, cytomegalovirus status was reportedly diagnosed with high specificity and sensitivity. In an earlier analysis, most TCR beta V segments were productive about 90% or about 30% of the time.

Sequenced sample: PBMCs. This TCR was sampled from a young man in good health and CMV-seropositive. This chain joins TRBV19 and TRBJ2-1, with TRBD2 matching over 7 bases. The CDR3 here is CASSMAAGNEQFF. The CDR3 nucleotides are TGTGCCAGTAGTATGGCAGCGGGAAACGAGCAGTTCTTC. The whole variable domain, remainder taken from reference TRBV19 and TRBJ2-1, is DGGITQSPKYLFRKEGQNVTLSCEQNLNHDAMYWYRQDPGQGLRLIYYSQIVNDFQKGDIAEGYSVSREKKESFPLTVTSAQKNPTAFYLCASSMAAGNEQFFGPGTRLTVL.